The following is a TCR beta chain sequence with its context. Its antigen is not known. Investigators separated out CD4+ T cells once less than 11 days of culture had passed. Participants were vaccinated with two doses of either the BNT162b2 or mRNA-1273 vaccine. This specimen comes from a study of vaccination effects on CD4 cells after COVID-19. V lost 0 bases and J 1 base, leaving 21 bases between the germline ends. Germline CDR1 is SGHNT and CDR2 is YYREEE (reference sequence). The CDR3 consists of 19 residues. TCRdb's table, derived via immunoSEQ multiplex PCR, lists solely in-frame clones and lacks some. The table includes approximately 61,000 clones, around 84% detected once.

The sequencing here drew on CD4+ T cells from PBMCs cultured without peptide, taken after COVID-19 vaccination. The rearrangement joins TRBV5-4 to TRBJ2-3; D possibly corresponds to TRBD2 (7 bases). The origin of this receptor is a human donor who received a COVID-19 vaccine. CDR3 nucleotide sequence: TGTGCCAGCAGCTTGGGGAGGGGGGGCCACATTGGAGGCACAGATACGCAGTATTTT. The encoded protein is CASSLGRGGHIGGTDTQYF.